A single sample is the source of the 31 T cell receptor beta chains below, sequenced in a study of T cell changes during pregnancy in multiple sclerosis. Some clones are missing from TCRdb's copy, which holds only in-frame ones; the method was immunoSEQ multiplex PCR. Among tens of thousands of clones listed, around 95% were seen once. Here the sequenced sample was peripheral blood, taken in the second trimester of pregnancy. These receptors all stem from a female donor in good health, enrolled as a control in a pregnancy study.

V and J are TRBV18 and TRBJ2-5, with 11 bases aligning to TRBD2. After removal of 0 bases from V and 4 bases from J, the junction contained 10 bases not matched to a gene. CDR1 is KGHSH and CDR2 is LQKENI in the germline V gene. This CDR3 contains 18 residues. CDR3 bases: TGTGCCAGCTCACCACCGAATAGCGGGGGGGCAGTAAGAGAGACCCAGTACTTC. It specifies CASSPPNSGGAVRETQYF.

This clone showed up just once. The genes are TRBV5-4 and TRBJ2-5; D may be TRBD2 (6 bases). V lost 2 bases and J lost 1, with 15 bases in between. In germline, CDR1 is SGHNT, CDR2 YYREEE (reference sequence). The CDR3 totals 16 residues. The chain's CDR3 is CASSFDRGKFQETQYF. The CDR3 DNA reads TGTGCCAGCAGCTTCGACCGCGGGAAGTTCCAAGAGACCCAGTACTTC.

V gene TRBV2 combines with J gene TRBJ1-4; D ambiguous. The CDR3 has 14 residues. Germline CDR1 and CDR2: SNHLY and FYNNEI. Trimming left V 6 bases short and J 0 bases short, with 8 bases between. CDR3 in DNA: TGTGCCAGCAGGCGTTATGCAACTAATGAAAAACTGTTTTTT. Amino acids: CASRRYATNEKLFF.

The chain links TRBV27 to TRBJ1-2, with 8 bases identical to TRBD1. V was pared by 3 bases and J by 8 bases, with 8 bases of the junction left unmatched. Germline V gene data show CDR1 as MNHEY and CDR2 as SMNVEV (reference sequence). This CDR3 is 14 amino acids long. The CDR3 here is CASSFSGTGEGYTF. The CDR3 nucleotides are TGTGCCAGCAGTTTCTCTGGGACAGGAGAAGGCTACACCTTC.

The chain is built from TRBV7-3 and TRBJ2-2, with D uncertain. Germline CDR1 SGHTA, CDR2 FQGTGA. V lost 0 bases and J lost 5, with 4 bases in between. The CDR3 is 13 amino acids. The DNA for the CDR3 is TGTGCCAGCAGCTTAACATCGACCGGGGAGCTGTTTTTT. Translation: CASSLTSTGELFF.

The chain links TRBV6-5 to TRBJ2-5; TRBD2 matches 7 bases. Germline values: CDR1 MNHEY, CDR2 SVGAGI. The CDR3 contains 16 residues. After removal of 4 bases from V and 5 bases from J, the junction contained 13 bases not matched to a gene. CDR3 protein: CASSSQRQGGQETQYF. CDR3 sequence (DNA): TGTGCCAGCAGTTCCCAAAGGCAGGGAGGGCAGGAGACCCAGTACTTC.

This clone was recorded only once. This chain joins TRBV7-6 and TRBJ2-6; possible D gene TRBD2, 6 bases. Per germline, CDR1 SGHVS and CDR2 FNYEAQ. The CDR3 is 20 amino acids. Trimming pared 2 bases from V and 0 bases from J, leaving 20 bases between. In DNA, the CDR3 is TGTGCCAGCAGCTTATTTACATGGCGGGGAACTGCCTCTGGGGCCAACGTCCTGACTTTC. Protein: CASSLFTWRGTASGANVLTF.

This clone was detected only once. The CDR3 DNA reads as TGTGCCAGCAGCTCGACAGGGGACAACACTGAAGCTTTCTTT. Protein product: CASSSTGDNTEAFF. The chain joins TRBV11-2 to TRBJ1-1; 8 nucleotides line up with TRBD1. This CDR3 is built from 14 residues. CDR1 is SGHAT and CDR2 is FQNNGV in the germline V gene. V dropped 4 bases and J dropped 2; count of bases not matched to a gene: 3.

The chain uses TRBV30 and TRBJ1-1; perhaps TRBD1 as D (6 bases). CDR1 and CDR2 (germline): GTSNPN, SVGIG (reference sequence). Trimming took 8 bases from V and 5 from J, leaving 21 bases between them. The CDR3 has 14 residues. The CDR3 here is CARRPGQLTTEAFF. The CDR3 region has the DNA TGTGCCCGGCGCCCCGGACAGCTAACAACTGAAGCTTTCTTT.

V gene TRBV29-1 combines with J gene TRBJ1-1; 9 nucleotides line up with TRBD1. Germline V gives CDR1 SQVTM, CDR2 ANQGSEA. V lost 6 bases and J lost 5; bases outside the gene matches: 10. This CDR3 is built from 14 residues. The CDR3 loop reads CSVGFGTGITEAFF. CDR3 nucleotide sequence: TGCAGCGTGGGGTTTGGGACAGGGATTACTGAAGCTTTCTTT.

The chain has TRBV10-3 and TRBJ1-5, with TRBD1 matching 8 bases. The CDR3 runs to 15 residues. The germline gives CDR1 ENHRY, CDR2 SYGVKD. V shed 8 bases, J shed 4 bases, and the junction held 10 bases outside the gene matches. CDR3 sequence: CAIGQPGQANQPQHF. The CDR3, as DNA: TGTGCCATCGGTCAACCGGGACAGGCTAATCAGCCCCAGCATTTT.

V gene TRBV6-5 combines with J gene TRBJ1-1; 8 bases map to TRBD1. Unmatched junction bases numbered 9, after V lost 0 bases and J lost 9 bases. CDR1 is MNHEY and CDR2 is SVGAGI in the germline V gene. The CDR3 consists of 15 residues. CDR3 nucleotides: TGTGCCAGCAGTTACTCGACGACAGGGGTTGGGAAAGCTTTCTTT. Translating gives CASSYSTTGVGKAFF.

CDR3 sequence (DNA): TGTGCCAGCAGTGAGCTGAGTAGCCATGAGCAGTTCTTC. Amino acids: CASSELSSHEQFF. The chain has TRBV2 and TRBJ2-1; no clear D. This CDR3 is 13 amino acids long. The V and J ends lost 3 bases and 8 bases respectively, with 11 bases between them. Germline assignment: CDR1 SNHLY and CDR2 FYNNEI.

The chain carries TRBV6-1 and TRBJ2-3, with 8 bases identical to TRBD1. The CDR3 length is 14 residues. V gave up 6 bases and J gave up 4 bases; unmatched junction bases: 6. Germline CDR1 MNHNS, CDR2 SASEGT. The CDR3 sequence is CASRVDRGADTQYF. DNA of the CDR3: TGTGCCAGCAGGGTTGACAGGGGCGCAGATACGCAGTATTTT.

This clone was picked up a small number of times. The rearrangement uses TRBV15 and TRBJ1-5; TRBD1 might be the D (5 bases). The V and J ends lost 0 bases and 2 bases respectively, with 17 bases between them. CDR1 is LNHNV, CDR2 YYDKDF, per germline (reference sequence). The length of the CDR3 is 18 residues. This chain's CDR3 is CATSRDLNSRGGNQPQHF. CDR3 bases: TGTGCCACCAGCAGAGATCTTAATTCCCGGGGGGGCAATCAGCCCCAGCATTTT.

The chain has TRBV30 and TRBJ1-2; no clear D. V was cut by 5 bases and J by 0 bases, with 7 bases left in between. CDR1 and CDR2 (germline): GTSNPN, SVGIG (reference sequence). The CDR3 is 12 residues long. The CDR3 nucleotides are TGTGCCTGGGCGGTGTCTAACTATGGCTACACCTTC. It codes for CAWAVSNYGYTF.

This sequence joins TRBV30 and TRBJ1-2, with 7 bases fitting TRBD1. Germline CDR1 GTSNPN, CDR2 SVGIG (reference sequence). With 2 bases clipped from V and 0 bases from J, the junction kept 6 bases outside the gene matches. CDR3 size: 15 residues. The CDR3 DNA sequence: TGTGCCTGGAGTATTGGTACAGGGGCTAACTATGGCTACACCTTC. Translation gives CAWSIGTGANYGYTF.

The V call is TRBV6-5, the J call TRBJ1-4; TRBD1 might be the D (6 bases). V was cut by 5 bases and J by 7 bases, with 17 bases left in between. The CDR3 extends over 15 amino acids. Germline V gene sequence: CDR1 MNHEY, CDR2 SVGAGI. In nucleotides, the CDR3 is TGTGCCAGCAGTACCTTTAGCGGGGGCAGTGAAAAACTGTTTTTT. This sequence encodes CASSTFSGGSEKLFF.

This chain connects TRBV11-2 to TRBJ2-1; 8 bases are a match to TRBD2. The CDR3 is 16 amino acids. Trimming cost V 3 bases and J 3 bases; bases outside gene matches: 7. The V gene's germline CDR1 is SGHAT and CDR2 FQNNGV. The CDR3 is CASSLASGGNYNEQFF. Written as DNA, the CDR3 is TGTGCCAGCAGCTTGGCCAGCGGGGGTAACTACAATGAGCAGTTCTTC.

V usage is TRBV11-1 and J usage is TRBJ2-7, with TRBD2 as a possible D gene (5 bases). The V gene lost 5 bases and the J gene lost 6 bases, with 14 bases spanning the gap. CDR1 SGHAT and CDR2 FQDESV come from the germline V gene (reference sequence). This CDR3 comprises 13 residues. CDR3 in amino acids: CASSLVEGAEQYF. CDR3 sequence (DNA): TGTGCCAGCAGCCTAGTCGAGGGCGCCGAGCAGTACTTC.

The J gene is TRBJ1-5, the V gene TRBV19; D gene ambiguous. CDR3 length equals 13 residues. In germline, CDR1 is LNHDA, CDR2 SQIVND (reference sequence). Between the trimmed V and J ends, which lost 3 bases and 3 bases, there was a span of 6 bases. This chain's CDR3 is CASSINFNQPQHF. The CDR3 coding sequence is TGTGCCAGTAGTATCAATTTCAATCAGCCCCAGCATTTT.

The chain combines TRBV15 with TRBJ1-3, with no clear D. Trimming left V 0 bases short and J 2 bases short, with 8 bases between. This CDR3 is built from 15 residues. The germline V gene has CDR1 LNHNV and CDR2 YYDKDF (reference sequence). The CDR3 DNA follows: TGTGCCACCAGCAGAGATTCGGGTACTGGAAACACCATATATTTT. Residues: CATSRDSGTGNTIYF.

The chain has TRBV18 and TRBJ2-7; 12 bases map to TRBD2. CDR1 KGHSH and CDR2 LQKENI come from the germline V gene. The J segment lost 3 bases and the V segment lost 5 bases, leaving 2 bases of the junction unmatched. The length of the CDR3 is 14 residues. CDR3 DNA sequence: TGTGCCAGCTCATCGACTAGCGGGGGCTACGAGCAGTACTTC. Translating it yields CASSSTSGGYEQYF.

This clone was recorded once. This chain connects TRBV11-2 to TRBJ1-2; D is perhaps TRBD1 (5 bases). The CDR3 is 13 residues long. Germline V gene sequence: CDR1 SGHAT, CDR2 FQNNGV. Trimming took off 0 bases at V and 8 bases at J, with 10 bases between the two ends. The CDR3 loop reads CASSLEGQLGYTF. The CDR3 DNA reads TGTGCCAGCAGCTTAGAGGGGCAGTTGGGCTACACCTTC.

In its sample, this clone was seen a few times. The chain couples TRBV6-4 to TRBJ2-1, with 8 positions matching TRBD2. This CDR3 region has 16 residues. Germline CDR1 is MRHNA and CDR2 is SNTAGT. With V trimmed by 4 bases and J by 4 bases, 9 bases remained unmatched. The CDR3, as DNA: TGTGCCAGCAGTGTCACCGGGACTAGTGGGTACAATGAGCAGTTCTTC. It codes for CASSVTGTSGYNEQFF.

This chain joins TRBV5-1 and TRBJ1-1; maybe TRBD1 (6 bases). Germline values: CDR1 SGHRS, CDR2 YFSETQ. The CDR3 has 15 amino acids. The germline V and J ends were trimmed by 2 bases and 1 base, with 12 bases remaining between them. CDR3 nucleotide sequence: TGCGCCAGCAGCTTAACGGGACACCCGAACACTGAAGCTTTCTTT. Translating it yields CASSLTGHPNTEAFF.

Of note for this clone: In the same sample, other DNA sequences code for this CDR3. The gene calls are TRBV5-1 and TRBJ1-2, with no clear D. Germline loops: CDR1 SGHRS, CDR2 YFSETQ. V lost 2 bases and J 6 bases, leaving 11 bases between the germline ends. This CDR3 has 13 amino acids. In DNA form, the CDR3 reads TGCGCCAGCAGCTTAGGAGGGAGGGATGGCTACACCTTC. Its protein product is CASSLGGRDGYTF. Filled out from reference TRBV5-1 and TRBJ1-2, the complete variable domain reads KAGVTQTPRYLIKTRGQQVTLSCSPISGHRSVSWYQQTPGQGLQFLFEYFSETQRNKGNFPGRFSGRQFSNSRSEMNVSTLELGDSALYLCASSLGGRDGYTFGSGTRLTVV.

V gene TRBV15 combines with J gene TRBJ2-1; D may be TRBD2 (7 bases). V dropped 0 bases and J dropped 7 bases, with 16 bases sitting between them. The CDR3 has 16 residues. Germline-derived CDR1 and CDR2 are LNHNV and YYDKDF (reference sequence). The CDR3 protein is CATSRDLAGAGNEQFF. The CDR3 DNA sequence: TGTGCCACCAGCAGAGACCTGGCGGGGGCGGGGAATGAGCAGTTCTTC.

The chain employs TRBV7-2 and TRBJ2-7, with D perhaps matching TRBD2 (6 bases). CDR1 and CDR2 from the germline V gene are SGHTA and FQGNSA. The CDR3 has 15 amino acids. V lost 6 bases to trimming and J lost 1 base, with 16 bases between them. The CDR3 sequence is CASSGERVVSYEQYF. In DNA, the CDR3 is TGTGCCAGCAGTGGGGAGCGGGTGGTTTCCTACGAGCAGTACTTC.

The chain recombines TRBV4-1 with TRBJ1-2, with 7 bases that match TRBD1. The ends lost 6 bases at V and 8 bases at J; junction bases unmatched: 12. Germline V gene lookup returns CDR1 MGHRA and CDR2 YSYEKL. The CDR3 is 14 residues long. This CDR3 is CASSPSRQGGGYTF. Written as DNA, the CDR3 is TGCGCCAGCAGTCCATCACGACAGGGTGGGGGCTACACCTTC.

This chain joins TRBV7-9 and TRBJ2-7, with unresolved D. V lost 1 base, J lost 2 bases, and 9 bases lay in between. Germline V lookup: CDR1 SEHNR, CDR2 FQNEAQ (reference sequence). The CDR3 loop spans 14 amino acids. CDR3 protein: CASSLDLEPYEQYF. CDR3 DNA sequence: TGTGCCAGCAGCTTAGATTTGGAGCCCTACGAGCAGTACTTC.